This is a list of T cell receptor beta chains from one sample in a study of early T cells in non-severe SARS-CoV-2 infection. One entry per CDR3 protein, called by TCRdb with MiXCR from the 5' RACE reads. The repertoire includes 70,000 to 85,000 distinct CDR3 sequences, approximately 12% of them detected once, and about 3.9% sits in the top ten. The sample consisted of whole blood. The receptors originated from an adult who was a healthcare worker with PCR-confirmed SARS-CoV-2 infection or an uninfected control (not recorded which). Each CDR3 is given with its conserved first and last residue. D genes are given only for firm matches. Expanded clones get a size class; other rows say once, few or many, or leave the size out.

cdr3_nt | cdr3_aa | cdr3_length | clone_size | j_call | v_call | d_call
TGTGCCAGCAGCCAAGGACTTATTAGCTCCTACAATGAGCAGTTCTTC | CASSQGLISSYNEQFF | 16 | - | TRBJ2-1 | TRBV3-1 | -
TGCAGTGCTAGGGTCCGCTACACTAGCACAGATACGCAGTATTTT | CSARVRYTSTDTQYF | 15 | - | TRBJ2-3 | TRBV20-1 | -
TGTGCCAGCAGCTTAGGGAGGGCAGGCTACAATGAGCAGTTCTTC | CASSLGRAGYNEQFF | 15 | few | TRBJ2-1 | TRBV7-3 | TRBD2
TGTGCCAGCAGCTCCCCGTCCCGGAGGGGAGGGAATGAGCAGTTCTTC | CASSSPSRRGGNEQFF | 16 | many | TRBJ2-1 | TRBV11-2 | TRBD2
TGTGCCAGCAGCCCCACGGACGAGGCCAACGTCCTGACTTTC | CASSPTDEANVLTF | 14 | - | TRBJ2-6 | TRBV4-2 | -
TGCGCCAGCAGCTCGGGAGGCTACGAGCAGTACTTC | CASSSGGYEQYF | 12 | many | TRBJ2-7 | TRBV28 | TRBD2
TGTGCCAGCAGTTCTAGCACAGATACGCAGTATTTT | CASSSSTDTQYF | 12 | - | TRBJ2-3 | TRBV12-3/TRBV12-4 | -
TGTGCCAGCAGCAATTGGGGAAGCGAGCAGTACTTC | CASSNWGSEQYF | 12 | - | TRBJ2-7 | TRBV21-1 | -
TGCGCCAGCAGAGGACAGAGCAATCAGCCCCAGCATTTT | CASRGQSNQPQHF | 13 | many | TRBJ1-5 | TRBV10-2 | -
TGTGCCAGCAGCACCGGGACTAGAAGATACGAGCAGTACTTC | CASSTGTRRYEQYF | 14 | many | TRBJ2-7 | TRBV2 | TRBD2
TGTGCCAGCAGTTTAAGTAGCGGGGGCTCCTACGAGCAGTACTTC | CASSLSSGGSYEQYF | 15 | - | TRBJ2-7 | TRBV28 | TRBD2
TGTGCCAGCAGAGCCGCGGACAGGGGGAACACTGAAGCTTTCTTT | CASRAADRGNTEAFF | 15 | many | TRBJ1-1 | TRBV12-3/TRBV12-4 | TRBD1
TGCGCCAGCAGGGGGCCTACAATGAACACTGAAGCTTTCTTT | CASRGPTMNTEAFF | 14 | many | TRBJ1-1 | TRBV4-1 | -
TGTGCCAGCATCCCCGCAGGGAGCTATGGCTACACCTTC | CASIPAGSYGYTF | 13 | many | TRBJ1-2 | TRBV28 | -
TGTGCCAGCAGCCGGACAGGGAAGGGGACTGAAGCTTTCTTT | CASSRTGKGTEAFF | 14 | - | TRBJ1-1 | TRBV5-6 | TRBD1
TGTGCCAGCAGCCCGGGCCTTCCAGGAAACACCATATATTTT | CASSPGLPGNTIYF | 14 | - | TRBJ1-3 | TRBV7-2 | -
TGCAGTGCTAGACGGGGCGGGAGGGGTTACAATGAGCAGTTCTTC | CSARRGGRGYNEQFF | 15 | many | TRBJ2-1 | TRBV20-1 | TRBD2
TGTGCCAGCAGCACCCCCTACGAGCAGTACTTC | CASSTPYEQYF | 11 | many | TRBJ2-7 | TRBV21-1 | -
TGCAGCGTAAGGACAGGGAACACCGGGGAGCTGTTTTTT | CSVRTGNTGELFF | 13 | many | TRBJ2-2 | TRBV29-1 | TRBD1
TGTGCAAGTCGCTTCTATGGACACGAGTCGACACTGAAGCTTTTCTTT | CASRFYGHESTLKLFF | 16 | few | TRBJ1-1 | TRBV12-2 | -
TGTGCCAGCGGGTCCGGGGAGCTGTTTTTT | CASGSGELFF | 10 | many | TRBJ2-2 | TRBV27 | -
TGTGCCAGCAGTCGAGGACAGGCTAGAGATACGCAGTATTTT | CASSRGQARDTQYF | 14 | - | TRBJ2-3 | TRBV28 | TRBD1
TGTGCCAGCAGTGACCCCCCGCGGACAGCAAGCACAGATACGCAGTATTTT | CASSDPPRTASTDTQYF | 17 | few | TRBJ2-3 | TRBV6-1 | -
TGTGCCAGCAGCTTCTCCCTGACAGGGACATGGGAGACCCAGTACTTC | CASSFSLTGTWETQYF | 16 | many | TRBJ2-5 | TRBV11-2 | TRBD1
TGTGCCAGCAGAGGACAGCCGGGTACCCGAGCTTTCTTT | CASRGQPGTRAFF | 13 | many | TRBJ1-1 | TRBV6-5 | -
TGTGCCAGCAAGGATCAGTTGACCGGGGAGCTGTTTTTT | CASKDQLTGELFF | 13 | few | TRBJ2-2 | TRBV28 | -
TGCGCCAGCAGCCACGGACTAGCGGGACTCACAGATACGCAGTATTTT | CASSHGLAGLTDTQYF | 16 | many | TRBJ2-3 | TRBV5-1 | TRBD2
TGTGCCACCAGTGACGGGACAGGGGGCGCGTATAGCAATCAGCCCCAGCATTTT | CATSDGTGGAYSNQPQHF | 18 | many | TRBJ1-5 | TRBV24-1 | TRBD1
TGTGCCGCCAAGGGGTTAAACACAGATACGCAGTATTTT | CAAKGLNTDTQYF | 13 | - | TRBJ2-3 | TRBV7-9 | -